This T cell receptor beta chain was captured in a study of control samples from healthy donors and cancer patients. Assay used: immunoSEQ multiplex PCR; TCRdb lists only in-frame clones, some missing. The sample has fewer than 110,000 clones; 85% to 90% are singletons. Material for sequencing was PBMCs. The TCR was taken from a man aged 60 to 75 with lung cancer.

Here the CDR3 reads CASSPTLGGAEVFFNYGYTF. Here the CDR3 DNA reads TGTGCCAGCAGCCCTACCCTAGGCGGAGCAGAAGTCTTCTTTAACTATGGCTACACCTTC. The chain links TRBV7-8 to TRBJ1-2; no reliable D call. Trimming took off 5 bases at V and 1 base at J, with 29 bases between the two ends. The CDR3 sequence is 20 residues long. Germline V gene sequence: CDR1 SGHVS, CDR2 FQNEAQ.